A selection of T cell receptor beta chains follows, all from one sample in a study of STAT5B mutations in CD4+ large granular lymphocyte leukemia. Assay: immunoSEQ multiplex PCR; the TCRdb copy retains only in-frame clones and omits some. The sample contains about 45,000 clones, approximately 86% of which appear only once. Sequencing was performed on CD4+ T cells from blood buffy coats. The receptors here all came from a human donor in good health. CDR3s include the opening cysteine and the closing phenylalanine or tryptophan. Fields, in order: J gene, D gene, clone size, V gene, CDR3 protein, CDR3 DNA. D genes are given only for firm matches. For some rows the clone size is stated as once, few or many, or as a class when expanded; others skip it.

>TRBJ1-2|-|-|TRBV7-9
CASSLEVVGNYGYTF
TGTGCCAGCAGCTTAGAAGTCGTAGGGAACTATGGCTACACCTTC
>TRBJ1-3|TRBD1|-|TRBV28
CASSQTGSGGNTIYF
TGTGCCAGCAGTCAGACAGGGTCAGGAGGAAACACCATATATTTT
>TRBJ2-5|TRBD2|-|TRBV7-9
CASRETSGKQETQYF
TGTGCCAGCAGAGAGACTAGCGGGAAACAAGAGACCCAGTACTTC
>TRBJ1-1|TRBD1|few|TRBV2
CASSGQGLTEAFF
TGTGCCAGCAGTGGACAGGGGTTGACTGAAGCTTTCTTT
>TRBJ2-5|TRBD1|-|TRBV4-2
CASSQGLDRGGETQYF
TGTGCCAGCAGCCAAGGGTTGGACAGGGGGGGAGAGACCCAGTACTTC
>TRBJ2-2|-|-|TRBV6-5
CASRALGTGELFF
TGTGCCAGCAGGGCCTTGGGCACCGGGGAGCTGTTTTTT
>TRBJ1-2|-|few|TRBV29-1
CSASSQVNYGYTF
TGCAGCGCCTCCTCGCAGGTCAACTATGGCTACACCTTC
>TRBJ2-7|-|-|TRBV18
CASSPDQDYEQYF
TGTGCCAGCTCACCCGACCAGGACTACGAGCAGTACTTC
>TRBJ1-1|-|-|TRBV4-3
CASSQEMNWNTEAFF
TGCGCCAGCAGCCAAGAAATGAACTGGAACACTGAAGCTTTCTTT
>TRBJ2-7|TRBD1|-|TRBV7-9
CASSLTGVSAEQYF
TGTGCCAGCAGCTTGACAGGGGTCTCCGCCGAGCAGTACTTC
>TRBJ2-3|TRBD2|-|TRBV7-9
CASSPLAGRRTDTQYF
TGTGCCAGCAGCCCTTTAGCGGGACGGCGCACAGATACGCAGTATTTT
>TRBJ2-5|-|few|TRBV6-5
CASCRSRSQETQYF
TGTGCCAGCTGCCGCTCGAGATCCCAAGAGACCCAGTACTTC
>TRBJ2-3|TRBD2|-|TRBV9
CASSFGTSGRTDTQYF
TGTGCCAGCAGCTTCGGGACTAGCGGGAGGACAGATACGCAGTATTTT
>TRBJ2-7|TRBD1|-|TRBV2
CATGTATTLYEQYF
TGTGCCACCGGGACAGCCACTACCTTATACGAGCAGTACTTC
>TRBJ2-3|TRBD2|-|TRBV2
CASRAGGGLTQYF
TGTGCCAGCAGGGCGGGAGGAGGGCTTACGCAGTATTTT
>TRBJ1-2|TRBD1|-|TRBV25-1
CASSPPRAGGADNYGYTF
TGTGCCAGCAGCCCCCCTCGGGCAGGGGGTGCGGATAACTATGGCTACACCTTC
>TRBJ2-1|TRBD2|-|TRBV5-5
CASSPGRELTGNEQFF
TGTGCCAGCAGCCCTGGGAGGGAGCTCACGGGGAATGAGCAGTTCTTC